This TCR beta chain was sequenced during a study of blood T cell repertoires in COVID-19. Study summary: T cells, B-cell-depleted T cells, or PBMCs supplied cDNA or gDNA.

Repertoires were generated with immunoSEQ multiplex PCR, while TCRdb's copy carries only in-frame clones and drops some. The sample consists of some 500,000 clones, 85% to 90% of them appearing once. Between the trimmed V and J ends, which lost 5 bases and 8 bases, there was a span of 12 bases. CDR3 length: 13 amino acids. In germline, CDR1 is MNHEY, CDR2 SVGAGI. The sequenced sample consisted of peripheral blood. The TCR sequence derives from a woman aged 45 to 65 with COVID-19, enrolled during active disease. The gene calls are TRBV6-5 and TRBJ1-4; no definite D call. CDR3 protein: CASSPSMGEKLFF. The CDR3, as DNA: TGTGCCAGCAGTCCCTCCATGGGCGAAAAACTGTTTTTT.